Below are 21 T cell receptor beta chains sequenced from a single sample in a study of T cells after yellow fever vaccination. Each CDR3 protein is one row after TCRdb ran MiXCR on the 5' RACE reads. The sample lists 250,000 or so distinct CDR3 sequences; roughly 6.8% were seen once. The sequences come from CD4+ T cells sorted from PBMCs, collected on the day of the yellow fever booster vaccination. The receptors originated from a man aged 25 to 40 who received the YFV17D yellow fever vaccine.

This chain links TRBV20-1 with TRBJ2-3; tentatively, D is TRBD1 (5 bases). CDR1 is DFQATT, CDR2 SNEGSKA, per germline (reference sequence). CDR3 length: 14 amino acids. Deletions cut 6 bases from V and 7 bases from J, with 20 bases between. DNA for the CDR3: TGCAGTGCCTCACCCCCTGGGGCCCCCAATACGCAGTATTTT. Encoded protein: CSASPPGAPNTQYF.

This clonotype was counted ten times or more. The chain recombines TRBV20-1 with TRBJ1-1; D remains unclear. Trimming removed 3 bases at V and 1 base at J, with 18 bases between. The germline gives CDR1 DFQATT, CDR2 SNEGSKA (reference sequence). The CDR3 is made up of 16 amino acids. The CDR3 DNA sequence: TGCAGTGCTAGGGCTATAAACGGAGGAAAGAACACTGAAGCTTTCTTT. Translated, it gives CSARAINGGKNTEAFF.

In this sample, this clonotype turned up a few times. The chain has TRBV4-1 and TRBJ1-2; D unresolved. V was clipped by 0 bases and J by 3 bases, with 8 bases between them. This CDR3 comprises 14 residues. The germline CDR1 and CDR2 sequences are MGHRA and YSYEKL. Written as DNA, the CDR3 is TGCGCCAGCAGCCAAGACCGGACCTACTATGGCTACACCTTC. Amino acids: CASSQDRTYYGYTF.

This clonotype was observed many times. V usage is TRBV10-3 and J usage is TRBJ2-1; 9 nucleotides agree with TRBD2. The V gene end was trimmed by 7 bases and the J gene end by 5 bases; junction bases not matched to a gene: 9. CDR3 size: 15 residues. Germline V gene data show CDR1 as ENHRY and CDR2 as SYGVKD. The CDR3 is CAIKPGLAPNNEQFF. The CDR3 DNA is TGTGCCATCAAACCGGGACTAGCTCCTAACAATGAGCAGTTCTTC.

This clonotype was detected ten times or more. The rearrangement uses TRBV7-2 and TRBJ2-1; 7 bases fit TRBD1. This CDR3 is built from 13 residues. The trim removed 5 bases at V and 6 bases at J, leaving 4 bases unmatched. Germline CDR1 SGHTA, CDR2 FQGNSA. This chain's CDR3 is CASSLRQGNEQFF. The DNA of the CDR3 is TGTGCCAGCAGCCTCAGACAGGGCAATGAGCAGTTCTTC.

This clonotype was recorded at least ten times. The chain employs TRBV29-1 and TRBJ2-3; D possibly corresponds to TRBD2 (7 bases). Germline lookup yields CDR1 SQVTM and CDR2 ANQGSEA. The V end lost 5 bases, the J end lost 2 bases, and 17 bases lay between the germline ends. CDR3 size: 15 residues. The CDR3 DNA reads TGCAGCGTTAAAAGGGGGACTACATACACAGATACGCAGTATTTT. It encodes CSVKRGTTYTDTQYF.

This clonotype was counted many times. The genes are TRBV25-1 and TRBJ2-7; perhaps D is TRBD1 or TRBD2 (5 bases each). V gave up 5 bases and J gave up 0 bases, with 17 bases separating them. The CDR3 spans 16 residues. Germline assignment: CDR1 MGHDK and CDR2 SYGVNS. CDR3 coding DNA: TGTGCCAGCAGTTTATCTGGGGGTTTAGACTCCTACGAGCAGTACTTC. This gives the protein CASSLSGGLDSYEQYF.

The rearrangement uses TRBV6-1 and TRBJ1-3; 7 nucleotides align to TRBD1. Germline V gene sequence: CDR1 MNHNS, CDR2 SASEGT. V lost 7 bases and J lost 0; bases outside the gene matches: 6. The CDR3 covers 15 residues. CDR3 in DNA: TGTGCCAGCACCCGACAGGGATTCTCTGGAAACACCATATATTTT. Encoded protein: CASTRQGFSGNTIYF.

This clonotype was seen at least ten times. The CDR3 DNA follows: TGTGCCAGCTCACCAACAGTAGTGAACACTGAAGCTTTCTTT. It translates to CASSPTVVNTEAFF. The rearrangement links TRBV18 to TRBJ1-1; D is unresolved. Germline lookup yields CDR1 KGHSH and CDR2 LQKENI. This CDR3 is built from 14 residues. V dropped 2 bases and J dropped 0 bases, with 7 bases sitting between them.

This clonotype was seen at least ten times. This rearrangement joins TRBV11-2 to TRBJ1-5; D is ambiguous. Germline-derived CDR1 and CDR2 are SGHAT and FQNNGV. Trimming removed 4 bases at V and 9 bases at J, with 10 bases between. This CDR3 spans 12 amino acids. DNA for the CDR3: TGTGCCAGCAGCTACCCCGGGAGGCCCCAGCATTTT. This encodes CASSYPGRPQHF.

This clonotype turned up a few times. The chain recombines TRBV28 with TRBJ1-1; a weak D match, TRBD1 (6 bases). Trimming pared 8 bases from V and 1 base from J, leaving 17 bases between. The germline CDR1 and CDR2 sequences are MDHEN and SYDVKM. The CDR3 extends over 15 amino acids. In DNA, the CDR3 is TGTGCCAGCTCCTCGGGGGGCGCGGAGAACACTGAAGCTTTCTTT. Translation gives CASSSGGAENTEAFF.

This clonotype showed up many times. This rearrangement joins TRBV3-1 to TRBJ2-5, with 7 bases identical to TRBD1. CDR3 length: 14 residues. The junction had 7 bases not matched to a gene; V was cut back by 4 bases and J by 5 bases. The V gene's germline CDR1 is LGHDT and CDR2 YNNKEL (reference sequence). CDR3 residues: CASSPQGLEETQYF. Here the CDR3 DNA reads TGTGCCAGCAGCCCACAGGGGCTTGAGGAGACCCAGTACTTC.

The chain is built from TRBV7-9 and TRBJ1-5; maybe TRBD1 (5 bases). V lost 5 bases, J lost 4 bases, and 12 bases lay in between. The CDR3 sequence is 14 residues long. From germline, CDR1 is SEHNR and CDR2 FQNEAQ (reference sequence). The CDR3 DNA follows: TGTGCCAGCAGCCCCGGGACGGATAATCAGCCCCAGCATTTT. Translated: CASSPGTDNQPQHF.

This clonotype was recorded a few times. J is TRBJ2-5 and V is TRBV11-2; 7 bases line up with TRBD2. Germline V gene sequence: CDR1 SGHAT, CDR2 FQNNGV. The CDR3 has 15 amino acids. The trim removed 4 bases at V and 0 bases at J, leaving 5 bases unmatched. The CDR3 spells CASSSSLAHQETQYF. CDR3 DNA sequence: TGTGCCAGCAGCTCGTCACTAGCGCACCAAGAGACCCAGTACTTC.

This clonotype has at least ten counts. The J gene is TRBJ2-7, the V gene TRBV12-3 or TRBV12-4, with 12 bases matching TRBD2. Trimming took 5 bases from V and 7 from J; bases not matched to a gene: 6. The CDR3 has 14 amino acids. CDR3 coding DNA: TGTGCCAGCAGTCGACTAGCGGGAGTGGGTGAGCAGTACTTC. This sequence encodes CASSRLAGVGEQYF.

In this sample, this clonotype turned up a few times. This chain uses TRBV6-2 or TRBV6-3 with TRBJ1-2, with D unclear. The CDR3 extends over 15 amino acids. Trimming removed 7 bases at V and 0 bases at J, with 15 bases between. Germline-derived CDR1 and CDR2 are MNHEY and SVGEGT. The CDR3 DNA reads as TGTGCCAGCAACTTACGGCGGACCCCTAACTATGGCTACACCTTC. This encodes CASNLRRTPNYGYTF.

This clonotype was recorded a few times. The V and J genes are TRBV15 and TRBJ2-3; a weak D match, TRBD2 (6 bases). CDR3 length equals 14 residues. The V and J ends lost 6 bases and 2 bases respectively, with 12 bases between them. Germline lookup yields CDR1 LNHNV and CDR2 YYDKDF (reference sequence). CDR3 loop: CATRQSGVTDTQYF. CDR3 DNA: TGTGCCACCAGACAATCGGGGGTCACAGATACGCAGTATTTT.

This chain links TRBV5-1 with TRBJ2-3; TRBD2 matches 9 bases. Per the germline V gene, CDR1 is SGHRS and CDR2 is YFSETQ. The CDR3 consists of 16 residues. The V and J ends lost 2 bases and 0 bases, in that order; junction bases with no gene match: 4. This chain's CDR3 is CASSLVLAGSTDTQYF. CDR3 coding DNA: TGCGCCAGCAGCTTAGTTCTAGCGGGGAGCACAGATACGCAGTATTTT.

This clonotype was seen only a few times. This chain joins TRBV7-2 and TRBJ2-3; TRBD2 aligns across 7 bases. Germline lookup yields CDR1 SGHTA and CDR2 FQGNSA. V dropped 0 bases and J dropped 7; count of bases not matched to a gene: 7. CDR3 length equals 15 residues. CDR3 DNA sequence: TGTGCCAGCAGCTTAGCGGCTAGCGGAGGGAATACGCAGTATTTT. Translation: CASSLAASGGNTQYF.

As concerns this clonotype: A much larger clone differs by one base, so this may be a read error. The rearrangement links TRBV3-1 to TRBJ2-1; a possible D gene is TRBD2 (6 bases). Germline-derived CDR1 and CDR2 are LGHDT and YNNKEL (reference sequence). V was trimmed by 1 base and J by 10 bases, leaving 14 bases between them. The CDR3 has 14 amino acids. The CDR3 DNA sequence: TGTGCCAGCAGCCAAGCTAGCCGGGGGAAGGAGCAGTTCTTC. It specifies CASSQASRGKEQFF.

This clonotype occurred many times. The chain uses TRBV29-1 and TRBJ2-7; 8 nucleotides align to TRBD1. The V and J ends lost 5 bases and 2 bases, in that order; junction bases with no gene match: 5. The CDR3 has 13 amino acids. Germline-derived CDR1 and CDR2 are SQVTM and ANQGSEA. The DNA for the CDR3 is TGCAGCGTTTCCCCAGGGGGCACCTACGAGCAGTACTTC. Its translation is CSVSPGGTYEQYF.